This TCR beta chain stems from a study of human CD8 memory T cell subsets. The study, taken as a whole, reports: While effector memory cells differed, stem-like memory and precursor exhausted T cells had similarly high diversity. Going by Chao1 estimates, stem-like memory T cells seemed to be more diverse than precursor exhausted T cells. This study sequenced T cell receptor beta chains alone.

Negative magnetic separation was used for the enrichment of total CD8+ T cells. Production of TCR beta libraries used UMI-labeled 5' RACE as the method. From its re-call of the 5' RACE reads, TCRdb lists each CDR3 protein once, without DNA. Its table records 5,000 to 7,500 distinct CDR3 sequences. Of note for this clonotype: As yet, its antigen is unknown.

What was sequenced was CD8+ effector memory T cells (TEM) sorted from PBMCs. Noted subset: effector memory CD8 T cells, CCR7- CD45RO+ CD95+. This clonotype originated in a human donor in good health.

The CDR3 reads CASSPGDRVSSYEQYF. This chain joins TRBV5-1 and TRBJ2-7; TCRdb's D call, TRBD1, is unchecked because there is no DNA. CDR1 and CDR2 (germline): SGHRS, YFSETQ. CDR3 length equals 16 residues. The full variable domain, in which reference TRBV5-1 and TRBJ2-7 provide the parts outside the CDR3, is KAGVTQTPRYLIKTRGQQVTLSCSPISGHRSVSWYQQTPGQGLQFLFEYFSETQRNKGNFPGRFSGRQFSNSRSEMNVSTLELGDSALYLCASSPGDRVSSYEQYFGPGTRLTVT.